These 2 T cell receptor beta chains share one sample of origin, sequenced in a study of OX40 agonist ivuxolimab in advanced cancers. The assay was immunoSEQ multiplex PCR, and TCRdb's table has in-frame clones only and misses some. The sample carries tens of thousands of clones, 88% recorded once. The sequencing used CD4+ or CD8+ T cells sorted from blood, collected in a trial of the OX40 agonist ivuxolimab. These receptors were taken from an adult with an advanced solid tumor such as melanoma, head and neck, liver or kidney cancer.

The chain couples TRBV5-6 to TRBJ2-7, with D possibly being TRBD1 or TRBD2 (5 bases each). CDR1 is SGHDT, CDR2 YYEEEE, per germline. This CDR3 is 15 amino acids long. V shed 3 bases and J shed 4 bases, with 17 bases lying between them. CDR3: CASSSTGLGDYEQYF. The CDR3 DNA follows: TGTGCCAGCAGCTCAACCGGACTGGGGGATTACGAGCAGTACTTC. Looking up the rest from reference TRBV5-6 and TRBJ2-7 gives the full variable domain: DAGVTQSPTHLIKTRGQQVTLRCSPKSGHDTVSWYQQALGQGPQFIFQYYEEEERQRGNFPDRFSGHQFPNYSSELNVNALLLGDSALYLCASSSTGLGDYEQYFGPGTRLTVT.

The chain employs TRBV2 and TRBJ2-3; 7 nucleotides line up with TRBD1. The germline V gene has CDR1 SNHLY and CDR2 FYNNEI. V dropped 4 bases and J dropped 0; count of bases not matched to a gene: 4. The CDR3 has 15 amino acids. The CDR3 sequence: CASSVGQLSTDTQYF. The CDR3 DNA reads as TGTGCCAGCAGTGTGGGACAGCTGAGCACAGATACGCAGTATTTT.